This T cell receptor beta chain was retrieved from a study of graft-versus-host responses after intestinal transplantation (dated by TCRdb to the early 2020s). For the study in its entirety: The transplants that recipients got were multivisceral, liver-intestinal, or isolated intestinal. To identify alloreactive clones, pre-transplant mixed lymphocyte reaction products were sequenced and compared with unstimulated pre-transplant donor and recipient T cells. A cohort of 24 intestinal transplant recipients, including one retransplant, was enrolled, and a few patients lacking pretransplant specimens were excluded. Graft-versus-host and host-versus-graft alloreactive T cell clones were tracked in the graft, circulation and bone marrow after intestinal transplantation using bulk TCR-beta CDR3 sequencing. Donor T cell macrochimerism was defined as a peak of at least 4% donor T cells among recipient peripheral blood mononuclear cells. All recipients received anti-thymocyte globulin induction followed by maintenance tacrolimus and steroids for approximately 3 years. Rather than being sequenced by the commercial service, samples from a few later patients were sequenced in-house on an Illumina MiSeq and processed with MiXCR. Broad study findings and their caveats: Conclusions were limited by the relatively low number and heterogeneity of intestinal transplant patients. Early after transplant, peak levels of circulating GvH clones were found to be associated with declines in HvG clones. Patients with donor T cell macrochimerism had high GvH to HvG T cell clonal ratios in their allografts. GvH clones were detected in recipient bone marrow, and some appeared earlier in ileal mucosa or blood, consistent with an intestinal mucosal origin.

The library was generated by the immunoSEQ multiplex PCR assay. For most patients, genomic DNA was isolated using the Qiagen DNeasy Blood and Tissue Kit and was shipped frozen to Adaptive Biotechnologies for TCR sequencing. For most patients, high-throughput TCR-beta CDR3 sequencing of genomic DNA was performed by Adaptive Biotechnologies. In the original analysis: TCR sequencing data were retrieved from Adaptive's ImmunoSEQ software for about 17 patients, whereas a few other patients were processed with MiXCR and VDJtools. CD4 versus CD8 sorting errors were corrected by removing sequences found in both subsets at a frequency ratio below 5:1. Because the origin of CDR3 nucleotide sequences shared between donor and recipient could not be assigned, those sequences were removed. To count as alloreactive, a clone needed at least 2-fold expansion over unstimulated cells and a minimum CFSE-low frequency of 0.002% (template counts) or 0.001% (read counts). Mappable clones were those detected in sequenced pre-transplant spleen, lymph node, or MLR CFSE-low populations of the donor or recipient. The cumulative frequency of alloreactive clones was calculated as a percentage of all sequences, weighted by copy number. This is the immuneACCESS table as TCRdb keeps it, with only in-frame sequences that have V and J called. A part of the clones is gone; compared with another copy, unresolved V genes explain less than half, and the rest is unexplained. That table is the source of V, J and clone size, and D and trimming were worked out from the DNA. The sample data list about 7,000 clones, and roughly 28% of these were observed just once. The ten largest clones take up 4.5% to 6% of the sample.

The time point label, as the study defines it: cells obtained before transplantation from donor or recipient. In the mixed lymphocyte reactions, around 200,000 CFSE-labeled pre-transplant responders were plated with around 200,000 irradiated violet-dye-labeled stimulators and cultured for roughly six days. After the mixed lymphocyte reaction, proliferating CD3+CD4+CFSE-low and CD3+CD8+CFSE-low responder cells were FACS-sorted on a BD Influx sorter. Remarks on this clone: Base qualities are not at hand, and no much larger clone is one base apart.

CDR3 length: 13 amino acids, cysteine to phenylalanine. The retained sequence is limited to the CDR3, 39 bases, with the frame set at the first base. Ends trimmed: V by 3 bases, J by 9 bases; bases unmatched to a gene: 7. Reading the germline V gene gives CDR1 SNHLY and CDR2 FYNNEI. The TCR originated in a human patient who was an organ donor for intestinal transplantation. Sample: alloreactive CD8+ T cells from a mixed lymphocyte reaction culture, taken before transplantation. The cell subset or site label here, explained by the study, means: CFSE-low proliferating T cells sorted from approximately 6-day pre-transplant mixed lymphocyte reaction (GvH or HvG direction). Here the chain combines TRBV2 and TRBJ2-7; the junction holds 8 bases that match TRBD2. This receptor carries the CDR3 CASSEAGGAVQYF. In nucleotide form, the sequence is TGTGCCAGCAGTGAGGCGGGAGGCGCGGTGCAGTACTTC.